These 14 T cell receptor beta chains share one sample of origin, sequenced in a study of control samples from healthy donors and cancer patients. The assay was immunoSEQ multiplex PCR, and TCRdb's table has in-frame clones only and misses some. The table lists 45,000 or so clones, less than 95% of them singletons. Input material: PBMCs. Source of these receptors: a woman aged 40 to 49 with head and neck cancer.

J is TRBJ2-6 and V is TRBV2; the D is unclear. Germline V gene sequence: CDR1 SNHLY, CDR2 FYNNEI. The V gene lost 9 bases and the J gene lost 0 bases, with 6 bases spanning the gap. This CDR3 region has 13 residues. CDR3 sequence (DNA): TGTGCCAGACACCTCTCTGGGGCCAACGTCCTGACTTTC. It translates to CARHLSGANVLTF. The variable domain in full, with the rest retrieved from reference TRBV2 and TRBJ2-6, is EPEVTQTPSHQVTQMGQEVILRCVPISNHLYFYWYRQILGQKVEFLVSFYNNEISEKSEIFDDQFSVERPDGSNFTLKIRSTKLEDSAMYFCARHLSGANVLTFGAGSRLTVL.

The chain has TRBV14 and TRBJ2-2, with D possibly matching TRBD2 (7 bases). CDR1 and CDR2 (germline): SGHDN, FVKESK. This CDR3 region has 16 residues. Trimming left V 1 base short and J 2 bases short, with 11 bases between. The CDR3 DNA is TGTGCCAGCAGCCAAGGGGGGGGGCGCAACACCGGGGAGCTGTTTTTT. It specifies CASSQGGGRNTGELFF. Together with reference TRBV14 and TRBJ2-2, the CDR3 gives the full variable domain: EAGVTQFPSHSVIEKGQTVTLRCDPISGHDNLYWYRRVMGKEIKFLLHFVKESKQDESGMPNNRFLAERTGGTYSTLKVQPAELEDSGVYFCASSQGGGRNTGELFFGEGSRLTVL.

This chain connects TRBV19 to TRBJ1-5; unclear D gene. This CDR3 has 12 residues. The germline V and J ends were trimmed by 6 bases and 3 bases, with 6 bases remaining between them. Germline loops: CDR1 LNHDA, CDR2 SQIVND (reference sequence). DNA for the CDR3: TGTGCCAGTAGCAAGATCAATCAGCCCCAGCATTTT. This translates into CASSKINQPQHF.

V and J are TRBV20-1 and TRBJ1-1; D is unclear. Per the germline V gene, CDR1 is DFQATT and CDR2 is SNEGSKA (reference sequence). CDR3 size: 10 residues. Trimming shortened V by 6 bases and J by 6 bases, and 8 bases separated the two germline ends. CDR3 in DNA: TGCAGTGCCTTACGCGCTGAAGCTTTCTTT. Residues: CSALRAEAFF.

The V call is TRBV5-1, the J call TRBJ1-1, with D unclear. With 1 base removed from V and 1 base from J, the gap between germline ends came to 11 bases. CDR3 length: 15 amino acids. Germline V gives CDR1 SGHRS, CDR2 YFSETQ. Written as DNA, the CDR3 is TGCGCCAGCAGCTTGACCCCCTCGGGGAACACTGAAGCTTTCTTT. It yields the protein CASSLTPSGNTEAFF.

V and J are TRBV7-8 and TRBJ1-1; no clear D. Germline V gene data show CDR1 as SGHVS and CDR2 as FQNEAQ. The germline V and J ends were trimmed by 1 base and 0 bases, with 3 bases remaining between them. CDR3 length: 13 amino acids. CDR3 in DNA: TGTGCCAGCAGCTTAGGTATGAACACTGAAGCTTTCTTT. Amino acids: CASSLGMNTEAFF.

This clone was seen a single time. The same CDR3 is also encoded by other DNA sequences in this sample. The CDR3 sequence: CASSLGATGGRGGYTF. The DNA of the CDR3 is TGTGCCAGCAGCTTAGGGGCAACAGGGGGGCGGGGTGGCTACACCTTC. This chain links TRBV7-8 with TRBJ1-2; 8 nucleotides agree with TRBD1. V dropped 1 base and J dropped 7; count of bases not matched to a gene: 11. Per germline, CDR1 SGHVS and CDR2 FQNEAQ. The CDR3 consists of 16 residues.

The chain couples TRBV4-2 to TRBJ2-7; D remains unclear. The CDR3 is 17 residues long. The germline V gene encodes CDR1 LGHNA and CDR2 YNFKEQ. Trimming left V 1 base short and J 0 bases short, with 16 bases between. CDR3 sequence reads: CASSQAGWGSSSYEQYF. CDR3 in DNA: TGTGCCAGCAGCCAAGCCGGCTGGGGATCAAGCTCCTACGAGCAGTACTTC.

This clone was detected once. The chain recombines TRBV3-1 (or the pseudogene TRBV3-2) with TRBJ1-2; D is unresolved. Trimming shortened V by 4 bases and J by 6 bases, and 12 bases separated the two germline ends. CDR1 and CDR2 (germline): LGHDT, YNNKEL (reference sequence). There are 13 residues in the CDR3. In nucleotides, the CDR3 is TGTGCCAGCAGCCGAAAGCCAGATGATGGCTACACCTTC. It yields the protein CASSRKPDDGYTF.

In nucleotides, the CDR3 is TGTGCCAGCAGTTACTCGGGGGGTAAGGGCAATCAGCCCCAGCATTTT. This gives the protein CASSYSGGKGNQPQHF. This chain connects TRBV6-5 to TRBJ1-5; possibly TRBD1 for D (5 bases). V was trimmed by 0 bases and J by 2 bases, leaving 11 bases between them. The germline CDR1 and CDR2 sequences are MNHEY and SVGAGI. CDR3 size: 16 residues.

This clone was seen a single time. The CDR3 DNA reads TGTGCCAGCAGTTACTCCGAGCGGGGGCAGGGGGGCGAGCAGTACTTC. Its protein product is CASSYSERGQGGEQYF. V usage is TRBV6-6 and J usage is TRBJ2-7; D possibly corresponds to TRBD2 (8 bases). The CDR3 consists of 16 residues. Germline V gene sequence: CDR1 MNHNY, CDR2 SVGAGI (reference sequence). V shed 0 bases and J shed 6 bases, with 18 bases lying between them.

This clone occurred a few times. V and J are TRBV5-1 and TRBJ2-7, with 11 bases identical to TRBD1. Trimming cost V 1 base and J 4 bases; bases outside gene matches: 10. CDR1 is SGHRS and CDR2 is YFSETQ in the germline V gene. CDR3 length equals 17 residues. DNA for the CDR3: TGCGCCAGCAGCTTGACCGTAGCCGGGACAGGGGGTTACGAGCAGTACTTC. This codes for CASSLTVAGTGGYEQYF.

This rearrangement joins TRBV18 to TRBJ1-6; D is undetermined. Germline CDR1 KGHSH, CDR2 LQKENI. The CDR3 consists of 13 residues. Between the trimmed V and J ends, which lost 3 bases and 7 bases, there was a span of 7 bases. CDR3 nucleotide sequence: TGTGCCAGCTCACCTGACGGCAATTCACCCCTCCACTTT. Amino acid sequence: CASSPDGNSPLHF.

The rearrangement joins TRBV5-1 to TRBJ1-2, with TRBD1 matching 9 bases. The V gene end was trimmed by 4 bases and the J gene end by 4 bases; junction bases not matched to a gene: 5. The CDR3 consists of 14 residues. Germline-derived CDR1 and CDR2 are SGHRS and YFSETQ. The CDR3 DNA follows: TGCGCCAGCAGCCGGACAGGGGAGGCCTATGGCTACACCTTC. It is translated as CASSRTGEAYGYTF.